This section outlines one T cell receptor beta chain sequence together with its context. Antigen: not known. This record comes from a study of cytomegalovirus exposure and HLA in healthy donors. PCR used 60 Vbeta primers and 13 Jbeta primers. The data were produced by immunoSEQ multiplex PCR, yet TCRdb's version contains in-frame clones alone and is incomplete. The table has fewer than 110,000 clones, roughly 70% seen once. Germline CDR1 and CDR2: MNHEY and SMNVEV (reference sequence). This CDR3 has 13 amino acids. With 7 bases removed from V and 1 base from J, the gap between germline ends came to 10 bases. Study-wide points: Rarity marked most TCR sequences, yet some public TCRs occurred in many donors.

The sequenced material came from PBMCs. This chain connects TRBV27 to TRBJ1-2; D might be TRBD1 (5 bases). The sequence came from a man between 50 and 59 years old in good health and CMV-seronegative. CDR3 sequence reads: CASKPQGNYGYTF. CDR3 sequence (DNA): TGTGCCAGCAAACCTCAGGGTAACTATGGCTACACCTTC.